One sample yielded the 9 T cell receptor beta chains listed below, sequenced in a study of naive and memory T cell subsets. These receptors' targets are unknown. Regarding the study as a whole: Possibly reflecting memory cells re-expressing CD45RA, a few larger clonotypes occurred in naive repertoires, especially CD8.

Two oligonucleotides, mixed equimolar, formed the beta constant-region primer covering TRBC1 and TRBC2. Four rounds of PCR amplified the ligated cDNA using nested alpha and beta constant-region primers plus SP2. TCRdb reprocessed the UMI-ligation and nested PCR reads with MiXCR, giving one entry per CDR3 protein. The sample contains about 150,000 distinct CDR3 sequences, 22% of which appear only once. Sequences were obtained from naive CD4+ T cells from blood. The source is a human donor in good health.

This chain connects TRBV2 to TRBJ2-5; 7 nucleotides line up with TRBD2. This CDR3 is 14 amino acids long. Unmatched junction bases numbered 8, after V lost 7 bases and J lost 3 bases. CDR1 is SNHLY, CDR2 FYNNEI, per germline. The CDR3 reads CASNTGTNKETQYF. The DNA for the CDR3 is TGTGCCAGCAACACCGGGACTAACAAAGAGACCCAGTACTTC.

V usage is TRBV5-6 and J usage is TRBJ2-1, with D perhaps matching TRBD1 (5 bases). Germline lookup yields CDR1 SGHDT and CDR2 YYEEEE. CDR3 size: 12 residues. The V gene lost 4 bases and the J gene lost 8 bases, with 10 bases spanning the gap. CDR3 bases: TGTGCCAGCAGCCCCCTAGGGGATGAGCAGTTCTTC. Its protein product is CASSPLGDEQFF.

The J gene is TRBJ2-3, the V gene TRBV12-3 or TRBV12-4; 7 bases align to TRBD1. The CDR3 loop spans 15 amino acids. The V segment lost 5 bases and the J segment 0 bases; nucleotides outside the gene matches: 5. CDR3 in DNA: TGTGCCAGCAGTCCAAGGACAGGAAGCACAGATACGCAGTATTTT. Translated: CASSPRTGSTDTQYF.

The rearrangement links TRBV7-6 to TRBJ2-7; 10 bases map to TRBD1. The CDR3 spans 16 residues. V was pared by 4 bases and J by 5 bases, with 11 bases of the junction left unmatched. Germline-derived CDR1 and CDR2 are SGHVS and FNYEAQ. The CDR3 DNA reads as TGTGCCAGCAGCTCGTTGGGGGGGACAGGGGCCCACGAGCAGTACTTC. Translation gives CASSSLGGTGAHEQYF.

The rearrangement uses TRBV19 and TRBJ2-1; a possible D gene is TRBD2 (5 bases). V was clipped by 4 bases and J by 4 bases, with 11 bases between them. The length of the CDR3 is 14 residues. Germline CDR1 LNHDA, CDR2 SQIVND (reference sequence). The CDR3 loop is CASSTSTTYNEQFF. CDR3 sequence (DNA): TGTGCCAGTAGTACTTCGACTACTTACAATGAGCAGTTCTTC.

The chain is built from TRBV10-3 and TRBJ2-3, with a tentative D call TRBD2 (6 bases). CDR1 is ENHRY and CDR2 is SYGVKD in the germline V gene. V was clipped by 4 bases and J by 3 bases, with 11 bases between them. The CDR3 length is 14 residues. DNA for the CDR3: TGTGCCATCAGTGGGGCGGGGATGACAGATACGCAGTATTTT. Translating gives CAISGAGMTDTQYF.

As DNA, the CDR3 is TGCAGTGCTTCCTTGACCGGTTGGGGCAATCAGCCCCAGCATTTT. Translated, it gives CSASLTGWGNQPQHF. The V and J genes are TRBV20-1 and TRBJ1-5, with D hard to call. CDR3 length: 15 amino acids. Trimming shortened V by 5 bases and J by 2 bases, and 16 bases separated the two germline ends. Per germline, CDR1 DFQATT and CDR2 SNEGSKA (reference sequence).

The gene calls are TRBV3-1 and TRBJ2-2; D is perhaps TRBD2 (6 bases). The length of the CDR3 is 14 residues. Germline V gene sequence: CDR1 LGHDT, CDR2 YNNKEL (reference sequence). The V end lost 4 bases, the J end lost 5 bases, and 11 bases lay between the germline ends. The CDR3 loop reads CASSPEGWTGELFF. CDR3 sequence (DNA): TGTGCCAGCAGCCCGGAGGGGTGGACCGGGGAGCTGTTTTTT.

This clonotype was counted only a few times. The gene calls are TRBV28 and TRBJ2-2; D not certain. Deletions cut 8 bases from V and 1 base from J, with 8 bases between. This CDR3 spans 13 amino acids. Germline values: CDR1 MDHEN, CDR2 SYDVKM. The CDR3 region is CASWRKNTGELFF. CDR3 DNA sequence: TGTGCCAGCTGGCGAAAGAACACCGGGGAGCTGTTTTTT.